This TCR beta chain was identified in a study of T cell responses to AZD1222 COVID-19 vaccine. The study's findings and limits: CD4 TCRs linked to vaccination spanned spike, dominating at 160-218 and 743-854. Regions left unmutated in variants are reportedly the target of nearly half of spike-specific TCRs.

TCRdb's copy holds only in-frame clones and misses some; the assay was immunoSEQ multiplex PCR. This table has approximately 200,000 clones, around 87% appearing once. As to this clone: Its matching antigen is unknown.

The germline V gene has CDR1 SNHLY and CDR2 FYNNEI. V lost 7 bases and J lost 6; bases outside the gene matches: 9. The CDR3 extends over 13 amino acids. The material sequenced was peripheral blood, taken on day 0 of MenACWY control vaccination. The genes are TRBV2 and TRBJ2-7; TRBD1 aligns across 7 bases. This receptor was obtained from an adult in good health. The CDR3 nucleotides read TGTGCCAGCAAAGAGACAGGGAAAGGCGAGCAGTACTTC. It encodes CASKETGKGEQYF.